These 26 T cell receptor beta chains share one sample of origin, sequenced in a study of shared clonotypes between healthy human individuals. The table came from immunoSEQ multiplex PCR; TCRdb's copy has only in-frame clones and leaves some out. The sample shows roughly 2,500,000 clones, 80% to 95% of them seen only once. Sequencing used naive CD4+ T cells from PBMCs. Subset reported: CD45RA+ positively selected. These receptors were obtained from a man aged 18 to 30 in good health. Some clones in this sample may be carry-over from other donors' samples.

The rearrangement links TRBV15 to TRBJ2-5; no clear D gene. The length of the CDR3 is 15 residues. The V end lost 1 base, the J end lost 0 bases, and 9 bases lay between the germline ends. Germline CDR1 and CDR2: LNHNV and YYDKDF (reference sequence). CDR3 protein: CATSRGIGYQETQYF. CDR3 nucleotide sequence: TGTGCCACCAGCAGAGGGATAGGGTACCAAGAGACCCAGTACTTC.

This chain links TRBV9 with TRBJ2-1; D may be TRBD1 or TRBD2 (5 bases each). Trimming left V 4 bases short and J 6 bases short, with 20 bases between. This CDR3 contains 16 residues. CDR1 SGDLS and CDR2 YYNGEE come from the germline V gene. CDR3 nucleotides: TGTGCCAGCAGCCCGTCTCGGGGCCGAGGGTTCAATGAGCAGTTCTTC. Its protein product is CASSPSRGRGFNEQFF.

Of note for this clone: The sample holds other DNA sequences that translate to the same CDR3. The CDR3 nucleotides read TGCAGCGTTGTGAGGGCCCTGAACACTGAAGCTTTCTTT. Its protein is CSVVRALNTEAFF. The V gene is TRBV29-1, the J gene TRBJ1-1; D not resolved. Germline V CDR1 and CDR2: SQVTM, ANQGSEA. This CDR3 comprises 13 residues. Trimming left V 4 bases short and J 0 bases short, with 9 bases between.

The CDR3 DNA follows: TGTGCCAGCAGCCTATCCGGGACAGGGATGAGCGAGCAGTACTTC. This translates into CASSLSGTGMSEQYF. The rearrangement links TRBV9 to TRBJ2-7; TRBD1 matches 9 bases. CDR3 length: 15 residues. V was clipped by 4 bases and J by 6 bases; unmatched bases: 11. CDR1 SGDLS and CDR2 YYNGEE come from the germline V gene.

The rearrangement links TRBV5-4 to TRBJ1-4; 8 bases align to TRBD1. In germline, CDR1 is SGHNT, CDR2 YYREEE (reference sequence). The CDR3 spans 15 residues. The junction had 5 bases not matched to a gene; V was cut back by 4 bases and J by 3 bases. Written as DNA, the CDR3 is TGTGCCAGCAGCCCGCAGGGGGCGCCTAATGAAAAACTGTTTTTT. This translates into CASSPQGAPNEKLFF. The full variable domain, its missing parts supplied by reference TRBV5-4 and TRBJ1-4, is ETGVTQSPTHLIKTRGQQVTLRCSSQSGHNTVSWYQQALGQGPQFIFQYYREEENGRGNFPPRFSGLQFPNYSSELNVNALELDDSALYLCASSPQGAPNEKLFFGSGTQLSVL.

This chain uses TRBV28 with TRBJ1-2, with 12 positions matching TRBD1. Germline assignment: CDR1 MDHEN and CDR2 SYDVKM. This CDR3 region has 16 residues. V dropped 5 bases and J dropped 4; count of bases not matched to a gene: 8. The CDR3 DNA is TGTGCCAGCAGTCCGGGGACAGGGGGCGACATCTATGGCTACACCTTC. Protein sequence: CASSPGTGGDIYGYTF.

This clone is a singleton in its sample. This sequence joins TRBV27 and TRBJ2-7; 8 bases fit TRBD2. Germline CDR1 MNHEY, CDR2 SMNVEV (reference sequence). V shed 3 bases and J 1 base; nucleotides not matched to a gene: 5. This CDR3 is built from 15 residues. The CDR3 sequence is CASSFTSGSSYEQYF. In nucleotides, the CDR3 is TGTGCCAGCAGTTTTACCAGCGGGAGTTCCTACGAGCAGTACTTC.

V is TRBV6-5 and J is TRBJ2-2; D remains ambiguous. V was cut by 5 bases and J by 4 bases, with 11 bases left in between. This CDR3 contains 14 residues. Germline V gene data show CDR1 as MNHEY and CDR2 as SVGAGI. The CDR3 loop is CASSLRRGTGELFF. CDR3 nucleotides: TGTGCCAGCAGTCTCCGAAGAGGCACCGGGGAGCTGTTTTTT.

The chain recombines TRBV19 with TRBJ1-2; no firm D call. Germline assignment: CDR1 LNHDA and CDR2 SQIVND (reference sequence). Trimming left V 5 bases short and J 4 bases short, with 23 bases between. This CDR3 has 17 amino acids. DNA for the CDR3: TGTGCCAGTAGTCTCTCCGGAAGTCCGTGGATAGGCTATGGCTACACCTTC. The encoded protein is CASSLSGSPWIGYGYTF. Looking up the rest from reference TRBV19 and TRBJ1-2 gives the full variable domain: DGGITQSPKYLFRKEGQNVTLSCEQNLNHDAMYWYRQDPGQGLRLIYYSQIVNDFQKGDIAEGYSVSREKKESFPLTVTSAQKNPTAFYLCASSLSGSPWIGYGYTFGSGTRLTVV.

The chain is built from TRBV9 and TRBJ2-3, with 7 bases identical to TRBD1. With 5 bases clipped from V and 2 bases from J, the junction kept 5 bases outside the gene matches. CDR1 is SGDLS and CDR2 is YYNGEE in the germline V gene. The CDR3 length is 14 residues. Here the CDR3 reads CASSYDRDTDTQYF. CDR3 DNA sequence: TGTGCCAGCAGTTATGACAGGGACACAGATACGCAGTATTTT.

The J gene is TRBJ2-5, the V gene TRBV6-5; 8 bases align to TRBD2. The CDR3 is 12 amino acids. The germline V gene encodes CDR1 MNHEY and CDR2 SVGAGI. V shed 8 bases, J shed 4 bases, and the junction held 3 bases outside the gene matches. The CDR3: CASRGGGETQYF. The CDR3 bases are TGTGCCAGCCGGGGGGGAGGAGAGACCCAGTACTTC.

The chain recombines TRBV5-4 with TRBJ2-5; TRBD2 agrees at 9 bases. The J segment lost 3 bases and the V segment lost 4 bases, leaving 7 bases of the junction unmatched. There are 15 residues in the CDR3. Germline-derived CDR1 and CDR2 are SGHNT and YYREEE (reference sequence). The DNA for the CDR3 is TGTGCCAGCAGCCGGTCTGGCGGGAGGGAAGAGACCCAGTACTTC. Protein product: CASSRSGGREETQYF.

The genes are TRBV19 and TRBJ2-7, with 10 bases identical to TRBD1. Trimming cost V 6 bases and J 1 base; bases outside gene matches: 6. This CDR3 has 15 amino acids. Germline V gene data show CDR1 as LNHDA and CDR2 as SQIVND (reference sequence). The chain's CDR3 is CASSKTGGESYEQYF. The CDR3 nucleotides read TGTGCCAGTAGCAAGACAGGGGGCGAATCCTACGAGCAGTACTTC.

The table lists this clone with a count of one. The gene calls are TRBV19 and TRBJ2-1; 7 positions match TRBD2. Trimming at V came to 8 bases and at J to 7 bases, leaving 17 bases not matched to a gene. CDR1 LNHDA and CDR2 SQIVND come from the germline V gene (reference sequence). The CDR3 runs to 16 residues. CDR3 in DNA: TGTGCCAGTTGTAGCCCCCGGGCAGCCGGGGGGAATGAGCAGTTCTTC. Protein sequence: CASCSPRAAGGNEQFF.

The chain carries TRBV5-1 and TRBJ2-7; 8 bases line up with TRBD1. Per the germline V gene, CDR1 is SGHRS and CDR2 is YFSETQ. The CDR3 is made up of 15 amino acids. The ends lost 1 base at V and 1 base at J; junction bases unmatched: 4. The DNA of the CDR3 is TGCGCCAGCAGCTTGCTGGGACAGGCGTCCTACGAGCAGTACTTC. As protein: CASSLLGQASYEQYF.

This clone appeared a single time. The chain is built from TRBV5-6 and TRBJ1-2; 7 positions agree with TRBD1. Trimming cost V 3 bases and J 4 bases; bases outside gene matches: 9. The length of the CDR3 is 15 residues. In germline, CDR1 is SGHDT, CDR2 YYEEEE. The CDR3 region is CASSWATGQGYGYTF. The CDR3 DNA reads TGTGCCAGCAGCTGGGCGACAGGGCAGGGCTATGGCTACACCTTC.

CDR3 bases: TGTGCCAGCAATACAGGGGGGACCTCCTACGAGCAGTACTTC. This gives the protein CASNTGGTSYEQYF. The gene calls are TRBV7-2 and TRBJ2-7; 8 positions agree with TRBD1. J was trimmed by 0 bases and V by 7 bases; bases with no gene match: 5. Germline values: CDR1 SGHTA, CDR2 FQGNSA. The CDR3 length is 14 residues.

In DNA, the CDR3 is TGTGCCAGCAGCTTTTGGGGGAGAACTGAAGCTTTCTTT. Translating it yields CASSFWGRTEAFF. This sequence joins TRBV5-6 and TRBJ1-1, with D perhaps TRBD1 (5 bases). This CDR3 is 13 amino acids long. V lost 2 bases and J 5 bases, leaving 10 bases between the germline ends. From germline, CDR1 is SGHDT and CDR2 YYEEEE.

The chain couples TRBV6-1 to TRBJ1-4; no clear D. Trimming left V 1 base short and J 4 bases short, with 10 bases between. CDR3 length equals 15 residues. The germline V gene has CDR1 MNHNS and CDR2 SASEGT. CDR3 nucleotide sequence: TGTGCCAGCAGTGAAGTTGGGCAAATTAATGAAAAACTGTTTTTT. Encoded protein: CASSEVGQINEKLFF.

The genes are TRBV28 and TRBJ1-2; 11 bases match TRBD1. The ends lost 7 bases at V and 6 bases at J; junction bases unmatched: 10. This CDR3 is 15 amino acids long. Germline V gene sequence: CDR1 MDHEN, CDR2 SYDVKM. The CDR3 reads CASTPSGQGAHGYTF. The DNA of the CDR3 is TGTGCCAGCACCCCTTCCGGACAGGGGGCCCATGGCTACACCTTC.

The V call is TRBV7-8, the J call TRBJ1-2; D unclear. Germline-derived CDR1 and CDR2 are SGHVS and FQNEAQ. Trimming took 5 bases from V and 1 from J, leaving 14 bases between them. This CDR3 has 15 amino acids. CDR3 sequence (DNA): TGTGCCAGCAGCCCGTCGGGGAACGTTAACTATGGCTACACCTTC. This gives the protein CASSPSGNVNYGYTF.

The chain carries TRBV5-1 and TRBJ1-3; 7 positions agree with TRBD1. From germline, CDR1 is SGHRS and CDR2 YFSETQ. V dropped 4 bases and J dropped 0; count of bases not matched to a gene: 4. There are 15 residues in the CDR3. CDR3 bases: TGCGCCAGCAGCCAAACAGGGGTCTCTGGAAACACCATATATTTT. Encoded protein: CASSQTGVSGNTIYF. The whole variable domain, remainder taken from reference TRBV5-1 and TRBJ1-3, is KAGVTQTPRYLIKTRGQQVTLSCSPISGHRSVSWYQQTPGQGLQFLFEYFSETQRNKGNFPGRFSGRQFSNSRSEMNVSTLELGDSALYLCASSQTGVSGNTIYFGEGSWLTVV.

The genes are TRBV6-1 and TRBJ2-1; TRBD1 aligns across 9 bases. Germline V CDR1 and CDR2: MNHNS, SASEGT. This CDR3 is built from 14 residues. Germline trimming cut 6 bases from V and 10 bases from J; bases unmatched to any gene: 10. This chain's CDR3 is CASRTGGTIREQFF. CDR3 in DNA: TGTGCCAGCAGGACAGGGGGAACTATTAGGGAGCAGTTCTTC.

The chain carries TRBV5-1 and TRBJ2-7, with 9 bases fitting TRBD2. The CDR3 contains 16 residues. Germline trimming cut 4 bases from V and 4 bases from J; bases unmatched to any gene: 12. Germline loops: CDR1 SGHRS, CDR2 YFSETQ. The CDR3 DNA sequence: TGCGCCAGCAGCCTTGTTCCGGGACTAGCTCAATACGAGCAGTACTTC. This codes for CASSLVPGLAQYEQYF. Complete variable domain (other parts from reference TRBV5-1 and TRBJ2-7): KAGVTQTPRYLIKTRGQQVTLSCSPISGHRSVSWYQQTPGQGLQFLFEYFSETQRNKGNFPGRFSGRQFSNSRSEMNVSTLELGDSALYLCASSLVPGLAQYEQYFGPGTRLTVT.

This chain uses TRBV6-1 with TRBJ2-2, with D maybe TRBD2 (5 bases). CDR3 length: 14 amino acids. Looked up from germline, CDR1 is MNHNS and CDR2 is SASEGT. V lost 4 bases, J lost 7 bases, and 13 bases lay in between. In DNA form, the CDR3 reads TGTGCCAGCAGTGCCCAACTCGGAGGCGGGGAGCTGTTTTTT. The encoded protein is CASSAQLGGGELFF.

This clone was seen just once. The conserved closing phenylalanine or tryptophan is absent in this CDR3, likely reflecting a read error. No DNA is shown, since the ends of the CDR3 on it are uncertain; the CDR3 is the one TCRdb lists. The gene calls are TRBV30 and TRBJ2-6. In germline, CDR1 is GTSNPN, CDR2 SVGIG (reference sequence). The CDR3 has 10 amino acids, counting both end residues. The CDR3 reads CAWSVYNYES.